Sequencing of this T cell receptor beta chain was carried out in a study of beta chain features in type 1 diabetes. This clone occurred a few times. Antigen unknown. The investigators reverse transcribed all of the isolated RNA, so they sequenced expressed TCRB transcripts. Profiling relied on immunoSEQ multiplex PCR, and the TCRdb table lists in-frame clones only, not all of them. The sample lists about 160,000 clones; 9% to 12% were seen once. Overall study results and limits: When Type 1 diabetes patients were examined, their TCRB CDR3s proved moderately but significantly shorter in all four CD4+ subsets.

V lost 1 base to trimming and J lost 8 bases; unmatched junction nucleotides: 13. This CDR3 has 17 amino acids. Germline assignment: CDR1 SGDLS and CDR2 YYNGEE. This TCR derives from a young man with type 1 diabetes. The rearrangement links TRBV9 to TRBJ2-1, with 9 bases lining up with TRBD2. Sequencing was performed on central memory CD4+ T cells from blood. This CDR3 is CASSVSPGGGRGHEQFF. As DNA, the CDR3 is TGTGCCAGCAGCGTAAGTCCCGGTGGCGGGAGGGGCCATGAGCAGTTCTTC.